The clone carrying this T cell receptor (beta chain) occurred once. The data stem from a study of cytomegalovirus exposure and HLA in healthy donors. 13 Jbeta primers and 60 Vbeta primers were used for the PCR. In the original processing: A follow-up analysis tallied 60 million to 85 million unique TCR beta chains, approximately 10 million shared. Sequencing was performed with immunoSEQ multiplex PCR; in TCRdb, only in-frame clones are kept and a portion is missing. That table furnishes V, J and clone size, whereas the DNA furnished D and trimming. This table has about 170,000 clones, 70% to 90% appearing once. Material for sequencing was PBMCs. The receptor was isolated from a man aged 18 to 30 in good health and CMV-seropositive.

The CDR3 DNA sequence: TGTGCCAGCAGCCCGGGACAGGGGAACACCGGGGAGCTGTTTTTT. Protein sequence: CASSPGQGNTGELFF. The V and J genes are TRBV7-6 and TRBJ2-2; 9 bases map to TRBD1. The CDR3 is made up of 15 amino acids. J lost 1 base, V lost 5 bases, and 2 bases had no gene match. Germline CDR1 and CDR2: SGHVS and FNYEAQ.